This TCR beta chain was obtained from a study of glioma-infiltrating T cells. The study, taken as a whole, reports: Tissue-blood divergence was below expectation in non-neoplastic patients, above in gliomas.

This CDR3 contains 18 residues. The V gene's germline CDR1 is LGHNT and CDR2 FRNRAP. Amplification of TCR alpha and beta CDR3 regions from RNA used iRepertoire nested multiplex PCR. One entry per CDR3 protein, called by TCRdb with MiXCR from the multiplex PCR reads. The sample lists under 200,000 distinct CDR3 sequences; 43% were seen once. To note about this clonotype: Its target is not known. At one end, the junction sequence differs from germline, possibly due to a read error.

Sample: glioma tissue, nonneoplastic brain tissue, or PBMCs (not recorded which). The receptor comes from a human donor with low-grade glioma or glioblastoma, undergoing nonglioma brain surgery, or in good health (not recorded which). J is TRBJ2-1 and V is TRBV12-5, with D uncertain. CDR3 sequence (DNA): TGTGCTAGTGTTTTGGTTCCGGACGGATACAGCTCCTACAATGAGCAGTTCTTC. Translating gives CASVLVPDGYSSYNEQFF.